This T cell receptor (beta chain) was sequenced for a study of early T cells in non-severe SARS-CoV-2 infection. Study details: Bulk RNA taken from unsorted whole blood was sequenced, leaving chains unpaired.

Researchers attached unique molecular identifiers to individual cDNA molecules. TCRdb re-analysed the 5' RACE reads in MiXCR, keeping a single row per CDR3 protein. The sample has tens of thousands of distinct CDR3 sequences, approximately 14% seen once. Germline V gene data show CDR1 as WNHNN and CDR2 as SYGVQD (reference sequence). Germline trimming cut 2 bases from V and 5 bases from J; bases unmatched to any gene: 3. CDR3 length: 13 amino acids. This clonotype has just a few counts. Its antigen is still unknown. Whole-study results and caveats: Using VDJdb, the matching emphasized anti-spike CD8 responses while missing private and CD4 specificities.

V and J are TRBV10-1 and TRBJ2-7, with 7 bases that match TRBD1. The TCR comes from an adult who was a healthcare worker with PCR-confirmed SARS-CoV-2 infection or an uninfected control (not recorded which). The source was whole blood, collected at baseline. CDR3 in DNA: TGCGCCAGCAGTGAGGGACAGGCCAACGAGCAGTACTTC. Translation: CASSEGQANEQYF.